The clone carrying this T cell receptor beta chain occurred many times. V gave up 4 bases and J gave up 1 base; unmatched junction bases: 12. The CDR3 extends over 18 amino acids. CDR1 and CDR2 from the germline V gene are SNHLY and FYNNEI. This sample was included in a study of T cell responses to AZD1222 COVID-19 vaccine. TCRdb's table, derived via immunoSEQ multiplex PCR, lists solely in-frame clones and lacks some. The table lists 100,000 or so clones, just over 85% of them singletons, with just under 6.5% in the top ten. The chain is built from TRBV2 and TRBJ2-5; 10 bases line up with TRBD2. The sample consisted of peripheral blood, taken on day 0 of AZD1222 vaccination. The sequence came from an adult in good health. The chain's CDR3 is CASSAGLAGDPFQETQYF. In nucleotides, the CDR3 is TGTGCCAGCAGTGCGGGTCTAGCGGGGGACCCTTTCCAAGAGACCCAGTACTTC.